A selection of T cell receptor beta chains follows, all from one sample in a study of Ad26.COV2.S vaccination and SARS-CoV-2 variants. Method: immunoSEQ multiplex PCR; TCRdb's copy keeps in-frame clones and lacks some. Of roughly 350,000 clones listed, about 88% are singletons. This specimen consisted of peripheral blood, obtained in a trial of Ad26.COV2.S vaccine versus placebo. The receptors here all came from a person aged 18-65 years who received the Ad26.COV2.S COVID-19 vaccine or a placebo. Each CDR3 is given with its conserved first and last residue. Each record gives: D gene, clone size, J gene, V gene, CDR3 DNA, CDR3 protein. The D gene is left open where the match is weak. The size entry is marked missing in some rows and otherwise reads once, few, many or a size class.

D: NA; size: NA; J: TRBJ2-2; V: TRBV28; DNA: TGTGCCAGCACTACTAGCAGCAACACCGGGGAGCTGTTTTTT; CDR3: CASTTSSNTGELFF
D: TRBD1; size: NA; J: TRBJ1-5; V: TRBV27; DNA: TGTGCCAGCAGTGCTGACAGGGCTGGCAATCAGCCCCAGCATTTT; CDR3: CASSADRAGNQPQHF
D: NA; size: NA; J: TRBJ2-7; V: TRBV29-1; DNA: TGCAGCGTTGAAGAGTACTACGAGCAGTACTTC; CDR3: CSVEEYYEQYF
D: NA; size: NA; J: TRBJ1-3; V: TRBV5-4; DNA: TGTGCCAGCAGCAGACGTGGGTCTGGAAACACCATATATTTT; CDR3: CASSRRGSGNTIYF
D: NA; size: once; J: TRBJ2-3; V: TRBV2; DNA: TGTGCCAGCAGTGATAGGTCCAGCCCCACAGATACGCAGTATTTT; CDR3: CASSDRSSPTDTQYF
D: NA; size: NA; J: TRBJ2-3; V: TRBV2; DNA: TGTGCCAGTAGAGGGGTCGGCACAGATACGCAGTATTTT; CDR3: CASRGVGTDTQYF
D: NA; size: NA; J: TRBJ2-1; V: TRBV3-1/TRBV3-2; DNA: TGTGCCAGCAGCCAAGAGCACAGCGCCTACAATGAGCAGTTCTTC; CDR3: CASSQEHSAYNEQFF
D: TRBD1; size: NA; J: TRBJ1-2; V: TRBV29-1; DNA: TGCAGCGTTTACTCCGGGACAGACTATGGCTACACCTTC; CDR3: CSVYSGTDYGYTF
D: NA; size: NA; J: TRBJ1-5; V: TRBV6-6; DNA: TGTGCCAGCAGTTACGGGGGTAACAATCAGCCCCAGCATTTT; CDR3: CASSYGGNNQPQHF
D: NA; size: NA; J: TRBJ1-4; V: TRBV18; DNA: TGTGCCAGCTCTCGCTCAGGGGTGGCTAATGAAAAACTGTTTTTT; CDR3: CASSRSGVANEKLFF
D: TRBD1; size: few; J: TRBJ2-3; V: TRBV24-1; DNA: TGTGCCACCATGATAACAGGGGGCAACACAGATACGCAGTATTTT; CDR3: CATMITGGNTDTQYF
D: NA; size: NA; J: TRBJ1-3; V: TRBV30; DNA: TGTGCCTGGAGTGAGCAGAGTTCTGGAAACACCATATATTTT; CDR3: CAWSEQSSGNTIYF
D: NA; size: NA; J: TRBJ2-7; V: TRBV6-2/TRBV6-3; DNA: TGTGCCAGCAGTTGGGACGGAGTTGCCTACGAGCAGTACTTC; CDR3: CASSWDGVAYEQYF
D: TRBD1; size: NA; J: TRBJ1-2; V: TRBV6-2/TRBV6-3; DNA: TGTGCCAGCAGCCGAACAGGGGCGCGTAGGAACTATGGCTACACCTTC; CDR3: CASSRTGARRNYGYTF
D: NA; size: NA; J: TRBJ1-2; V: TRBV6-2/TRBV6-3; DNA: TGTGCCAGCAGTTACTCGAAAGTGGTCGGGAGTGACTATGGCTACACCTTC; CDR3: CASSYSKVVGSDYGYTF
D: NA; size: NA; J: TRBJ2-1; V: TRBV5-4; DNA: TGTGCCAGCAGCGATGAGCCATTCAAGGGCAATGAGCAGTTCTTC; CDR3: CASSDEPFKGNEQFF
D: NA; size: NA; J: TRBJ2-1; V: TRBV6-2/TRBV6-3; DNA: TGTGCCAGCAGTTACTCGGTTTCCCGTACCTCCTACAATGAGCAGTTCTTC; CDR3: CASSYSVSRTSYNEQFF
D: NA; size: NA; J: TRBJ2-4; V: TRBV4-1; DNA: TGCGCCAGCAGCCAATCGGCGTGGGGGGCTTCTATCATTCAGTACTTC; CDR3: CASSQSAWGASIIQYF
D: NA; size: NA; J: TRBJ1-4; V: TRBV10-2; DNA: TGCGCCAGCACCACGCGCCGTTTTAATGAAAAACTGTTTTTT; CDR3: CASTTRRFNEKLFF
D: NA; size: NA; J: TRBJ2-7; V: TRBV11-1; DNA: TGTGCCAGCACTCCCCGCGACAGCGTAAAGAACGAGCAGTACTTC; CDR3: CASTPRDSVKNEQYF
D: TRBD2; size: NA; J: TRBJ2-1; V: TRBV27; DNA: TGTGCCAGCAGTCGGCGATGGACTAGCGGGACCCTCGACAGTGAGCAGTTCTTC; CDR3: CASSRRWTSGTLDSEQFF
D: TRBD1; size: NA; J: TRBJ1-2; V: TRBV19; DNA: TGTGCCAGTAGTCCGGGACAGGGGGATGGCTACACCTTC; CDR3: CASSPGQGDGYTF
D: NA; size: NA; J: TRBJ1-5; V: TRBV18; DNA: TGTGCCAGCTCACCACCGTCAGGGGTAGGTTATCAGCCCCAGCATTTT; CDR3: CASSPPSGVGYQPQHF
D: NA; size: NA; J: TRBJ1-2; V: TRBV7-9; DNA: TGTGCCAGCAGCTGGGGCGGTGGGGCCGGCTACACCTTC; CDR3: CASSWGGGAGYTF
D: TRBD1; size: NA; J: TRBJ1-1; V: TRBV6-2/TRBV6-3; DNA: TGTGCCAGCAGTAAGACAGGGCGATCGGACACTGAAGCTTTCTTT; CDR3: CASSKTGRSDTEAFF
D: TRBD2; size: NA; J: TRBJ2-1; V: TRBV4-3; DNA: TGCGCCAGCAGCCAAGGGTTGGCGGGGGGGCCGGGGGAGCAGTTCTTC; CDR3: CASSQGLAGGPGEQFF
D: TRBD1; size: NA; J: TRBJ2-3; V: TRBV28; DNA: TGTGCCAGCGACCCGACAGGGGATGGTTCAGATACGCAGTATTTT; CDR3: CASDPTGDGSDTQYF
D: NA; size: NA; J: TRBJ2-3; V: TRBV3-1/TRBV3-2; DNA: TGTGCCAGCAGCCAGTCTTTGTTGAGCACAGATACGCAGTATTTT; CDR3: CASSQSLLSTDTQYF
D: NA; size: NA; J: TRBJ2-3; V: TRBV27; DNA: TGTGCCAGCAGTTTATCGGTCCGGGTGTCCTCTAGCACAGATACGCAGTATTTT; CDR3: CASSLSVRVSSSTDTQYF
D: TRBD2; size: NA; J: TRBJ2-7; V: TRBV11-3; DNA: TGTGCCAGCAGCTTAGGTCCGGGGGGGGAGCAGTACTTC; CDR3: CASSLGPGGEQYF
D: NA; size: NA; J: TRBJ2-3; V: TRBV5-1; DNA: TGCGCCAGCAGATCGACGGGGTACACAGATACGCAGTATTTT; CDR3: CASRSTGYTDTQYF
D: TRBD2; size: NA; J: TRBJ2-7; V: TRBV10-3; DNA: TGTGCCATCAGGTCTGGGGGGGAGGGGTACGAGCAGTACTTC; CDR3: CAIRSGGEGYEQYF
D: TRBD2; size: NA; J: TRBJ2-1; V: TRBV29-1; DNA: TGCAGCGCTTTACTAGCGCGAGAGCAGTTCTTC; CDR3: CSALLAREQFF
D: NA; size: NA; J: TRBJ2-2; V: TRBV11-3; DNA: TGTGCCAGCAGCCAACCCGGGACCGTCGAGGAGCTGTTTTTT; CDR3: CASSQPGTVEELFF
D: NA; size: NA; J: TRBJ2-5; V: TRBV4-2; DNA: TGTGCCAGCAGCCAAGAAACGTACCAAGAGACCCAGTACTTC; CDR3: CASSQETYQETQYF
D: TRBD1; size: NA; J: TRBJ2-2; V: TRBV24-1; DNA: TGTGCCACCGGACAGGGGGGGACCGGGGAGCTGTTTTTT; CDR3: CATGQGGTGELFF
D: NA; size: NA; J: TRBJ2-6; V: TRBV6-5; DNA: TGTGCCAGCCGGGGAAGCGTCTCTGGGGCCAACGTCCTGACTTTC; CDR3: CASRGSVSGANVLTF
D: NA; size: NA; J: TRBJ2-3; V: TRBV4-3; DNA: TGCGCCAGCAGTCAAACCCCTGGGCCTGGGGAGCCAGATACGCAGTATTTT; CDR3: CASSQTPGPGEPDTQYF
D: TRBD1; size: NA; J: TRBJ1-2; V: TRBV19; DNA: TGTGCCAGCAATGACAGGGGGCGCGACTATGGCTACACCTTC; CDR3: CASNDRGRDYGYTF
D: NA; size: NA; J: TRBJ1-5; V: TRBV30; DNA: TGTGCCTGGAGTTTACCTCAATTCACGTCGTATAGCAATCAGCCCCAGCATTTT; CDR3: CAWSLPQFTSYSNQPQHF
D: TRBD1; size: NA; J: TRBJ1-1; V: TRBV19; DNA: TGTGCCAGTAGTATAGAAATGGGGCAGGGGGCTGCTGAAGCTTTCTTT; CDR3: CASSIEMGQGAAEAFF
D: TRBD1; size: NA; J: TRBJ1-5; V: TRBV5-1; DNA: TGCGCCAGCAGCTACACAGGGGAGGGGCCCCAGCATTTT; CDR3: CASSYTGEGPQHF
D: TRBD1; size: NA; J: TRBJ1-5; V: TRBV28; DNA: TGTGCCAGCAGTTTATCTCCTCAGGGGGGAAACAATCAGCCCCAGCATTTT; CDR3: CASSLSPQGGNNQPQHF
D: NA; size: NA; J: TRBJ2-3; V: TRBV12-3/TRBV12-4; DNA: TGTGCCAGCAGCCAGAGGGAGGCAGATACGCAGTATTTT; CDR3: CASSQREADTQYF
D: NA; size: NA; J: TRBJ1-2; V: TRBV6-6; DNA: TGTGCCAGCAGCTTACAGCTTTTCTATGGCTACACCTTC; CDR3: CASSLQLFYGYTF
D: NA; size: NA; J: TRBJ2-7; V: TRBV18; DNA: TGTGCCAGCTCGCGCGGATTGACTTTAGGGGGTACAGAATACGAGCAGTACTTC; CDR3: CASSRGLTLGGTEYEQYF
D: NA; size: NA; J: TRBJ1-1; V: TRBV9; DNA: TGTGCCAGCAGCGTAGAGGGTGGGTCTGAAGCTTTCTTT; CDR3: CASSVEGGSEAFF